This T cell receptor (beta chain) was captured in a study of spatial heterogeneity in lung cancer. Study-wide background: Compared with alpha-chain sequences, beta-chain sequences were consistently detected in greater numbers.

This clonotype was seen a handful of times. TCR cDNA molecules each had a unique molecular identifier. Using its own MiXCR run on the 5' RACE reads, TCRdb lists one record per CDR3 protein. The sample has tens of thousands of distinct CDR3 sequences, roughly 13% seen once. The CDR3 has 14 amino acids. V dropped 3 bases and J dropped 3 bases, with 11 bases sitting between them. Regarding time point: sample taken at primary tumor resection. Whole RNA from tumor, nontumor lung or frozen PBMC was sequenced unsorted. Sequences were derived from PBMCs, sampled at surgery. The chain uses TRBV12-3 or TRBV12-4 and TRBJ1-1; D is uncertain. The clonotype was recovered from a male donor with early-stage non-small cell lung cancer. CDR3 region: CASSLLQTDTEAFF. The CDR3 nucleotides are TGTGCCAGCAGTTTGTTACAGACGGACACTGAAGCTTTCTTT.